The rows below give T cell receptor beta chains drawn from one sample of a study of shared clonotypes between healthy human individuals. The table came from immunoSEQ multiplex PCR; TCRdb's copy has only in-frame clones and leaves some out. There are roughly 1,000,000 clones in the sample; 70% to 80% occur only once, and around 0.47% lies in the top ten. The sequenced sample consisted of memory CD4+ T cells from PBMCs. The receptors originated from a man younger than 30 in good health. Some clones in this sample may be carry-over from other donors' samples. Each CDR3 is given with its conserved first and last residue. Fields, in order: J gene, V gene, D gene, clone size, CDR3 protein, CDR3 DNA. The D gene is left open where the match is weak. Only part of the rows carry a size: once, few, many, or a class if the clone is expanded.

>TRBJ1-2|TRBV13|-|-
CASSFQDRAYGYTF
TGTGCCAGCAGCTTTCAGGATCGTGCGTATGGCTACACCTTC
>TRBJ1-2|TRBV7-2|-|few
CASSLRAGTIYGYTF
TGTGCCAGCAGCTTACGGGCAGGCACCATCTATGGCTACACCTTC
>TRBJ2-1|TRBV6-1|-|-
CASSEGGRGWGGEQFF
TGTGCCAGCAGTGAAGGTGGCAGGGGATGGGGAGGAGAGCAGTTCTTC
>TRBJ2-3|TRBV29-1|-|-
CSAHTRYTDTQYF
TGCAGCGCTCATACCAGATACACAGATACGCAGTATTTT
>TRBJ1-1|TRBV2|TRBD1|few
CASSVGQGRTEAFF
TGTGCCAGCAGTGTCGGACAGGGAAGGACTGAAGCTTTCTTT
>TRBJ1-3|TRBV27|-|-
CASSPSLFSGNTIYF
TGTGCCAGCAGTCCCTCTTTGTTCTCTGGAAACACCATATATTTT
>TRBJ2-6|TRBV9|-|once
CASSTGSLGANVLTF
TGTGCCAGCAGCACCGGATCTCTGGGGGCCAACGTCCTGACTTTC
>TRBJ1-3|TRBV18|-|-
CASSPWDGISGNTIYF
TGTGCCAGCTCACCCTGGGACGGGATCTCTGGAAACACCATATATTTT
>TRBJ2-7|TRBV19|TRBD1|-
CASSIGQGGEQYF
TGTGCCAGTAGTATTGGACAGGGGGGCGAGCAGTACTTC
>TRBJ2-1|TRBV5-1|-|-
CASSLGGGPPRNEQFF
TGCGCCAGCAGCTTGGGAGGCGGGCCCCCGCGGAATGAGCAGTTCTTC
>TRBJ2-1|TRBV5-1|-|few
CASSSTAGGPSYNEQFF
TGCGCCAGCAGCTCTACGGCGGGCGGTCCATCCTACAATGAGCAGTTCTTC
>TRBJ1-2|TRBV5-1|TRBD1|-
CASSLTGANYGYTF
TGCGCCAGCAGCTTGACAGGGGCTAACTATGGCTACACCTTC
>TRBJ2-7|TRBV7-8|TRBD1|-
CASSLVRGRYEQYF
TGTGCCAGCAGCTTAGTCAGGGGGAGATACGAGCAGTACTTC
>TRBJ1-3|TRBV5-1|-|-
CASSPGGAAGNTIYF
TGCGCCAGCAGCCCGGGAGGGGCGGCCGGAAACACCATATATTTT
>TRBJ1-2|TRBV6-1|-|-
CASSEASGRLNYGYTF
TGTGCCAGCAGTGAAGCCTCAGGGAGGCTTAACTATGGCTACACCTTC
>TRBJ2-1|TRBV7-2|-|-
CASSLYGRSNNEQFF
TGTGCCAGCAGCTTATATGGACGGTCAAACAATGAGCAGTTCTTC
>TRBJ2-7|TRBV6-1|-|-
CASSELLAPGGEQYF
TGTGCCAGCAGTGAACTCCTAGCCCCGGGCGGGGAGCAGTACTTC
>TRBJ2-1|TRBV7-6|-|-
CASSLVGNEQFF
TGTGCCAGCAGCTTAGTGGGCAATGAGCAGTTCTTC
>TRBJ1-2|TRBV28|-|-
CATKGSVTNYGYTF
TGTGCAACCAAAGGGTCGGTAACTAACTATGGCTACACCTTC
>TRBJ2-2|TRBV14|-|-
CASSQRATRYVIRTGELFF
TGTGCCAGCAGCCAGCGGGCTACCAGGTATGTAATCCGGACCGGGGAGCTGTTTTTT
>TRBJ2-3|TRBV2|TRBD2|once
CASSPGLAGGTDTQYF
TGTGCCAGCAGCCCTGGACTAGCGGGAGGCACAGATACGCAGTATTTT
>TRBJ1-2|TRBV6-1|-|once
CASRRGRAGGYTF
TGTGCCAGCAGGAGGGGCAGGGCTGGAGGCTACACCTTC
>TRBJ1-4|TRBV18|-|once
CASSPPNGNEKLFF
TGTGCCAGCTCACCACCAAACGGAAATGAAAAACTGTTTTTT
>TRBJ1-2|TRBV5-4|-|-
CASSQVGTLIDYGYTF
TGTGCCAGCAGCCAAGTTGGAACTCTGATCGACTATGGCTACACCTTC
>TRBJ2-7|TRBV11-2|-|many
CASSQLTTRQRFTYEQYF
TGTGCCAGCAGCCAACTTACAACCCGACAGAGATTTACCTACGAGCAGTACTTC
>TRBJ1-5|TRBV6-5|-|-
CASSRDRLDQPQHF
TGTGCCAGCAGTCGCGACAGGTTGGATCAGCCCCAGCATTTT
>TRBJ1-2|TRBV19|TRBD1|few
CASNWDSGYTF
TGTGCCAGTAACTGGGACAGCGGCTACACCTTC
>TRBJ2-1|TRBV20-1|-|-
CSARSSNEQFF
TGCAGTGCTAGATCCAGCAATGAGCAGTTCTTC
>TRBJ1-2|TRBV5-1|-|-
CASSFPIASPGGYTF
TGCGCCAGCAGCTTTCCTATCGCTAGCCCCGGAGGCTACACCTTC
>TRBJ2-7|TRBV4-2|TRBD2|-
CASSQDRGTSDTSRF
TGTGCCAGCAGCCAAGATCGGGGGACTAGCGATACCTCCAGATTC
>TRBJ2-5|TRBV10-3|TRBD1|-
CAIRRQGVAETQYF
TGTGCCATCAGGAGACAGGGGGTCGCAGAGACCCAGTACTTC
>TRBJ2-7|TRBV5-1|TRBD2|-
CASSIGLAGSSYEQYF
TGCGCCAGCAGCATCGGACTAGCGGGGAGTTCCTACGAGCAGTACTTC
>TRBJ2-5|TRBV20-1|-|few
CSARDAETQYF
TGCAGTGCTAGAGATGCGGAGACCCAGTACTTC
>TRBJ2-7|TRBV21-1|-|-
CATEPPRAPNEQYF
TGTGCCACCGAGCCCCCGAGGGCCCCTAACGAGCAGTACTTC
>TRBJ1-1|TRBV5-1|TRBD1|-
CASSFQGGRGTEAFF
TGCGCCAGCAGCTTCCAGGGGGGACGAGGCACTGAAGCTTTCTTT
>TRBJ2-2|TRBV6-1|-|-
CASSVSYTGELFF
TGTGCCAGCAGTGTTAGTTACACCGGGGAGCTGTTTTTT
>TRBJ1-1|TRBV4-2|-|few
CASSQPLGGNTEAFF
TGTGCCAGCAGCCAACCATTGGGGGGGAACACTGAAGCTTTCTTT
>TRBJ1-1|TRBV2|TRBD1|-
CASSPPGTGEAFF
TGTGCCAGCAGTCCGCCGGGGACAGGTGAAGCTTTCTTT
>TRBJ2-2|TRBV2|TRBD1|-
CASSTRGRMTGELFF
TGTGCCAGCAGTACGAGGGGGCGCATGACCGGGGAGCTGTTTTTT
>TRBJ2-7|TRBV28|TRBD2|-
CAATSGRYEQYF
TGTGCCGCGACTAGCGGGAGGTACGAGCAGTACTTC
>TRBJ1-5|TRBV7-2|-|-
CASSLSLGAIQPQHF
TGTGCCAGCAGCTTGAGTCTGGGGGCTATACAGCCCCAGCATTTT
>TRBJ2-7|TRBV7-3|-|few
CASSLTGNSYEQYF
TGTGCCAGCAGCTTAACTGGCAATTCCTACGAGCAGTACTTC
>TRBJ2-5|TRBV27|TRBD1|-
CASSQDRDPETQYF
TGTGCCAGCAGCCAAGACAGGGATCCAGAGACCCAGTACTTC
>TRBJ2-2|TRBV27|TRBD1|-
CASSTDRAPNTGELFF
TGTGCCAGCAGTACCGACAGGGCACCGAACACCGGGGAGCTGTTTTTT
>TRBJ2-4|TRBV2|-|-
CASSGESDIQYF
TGTGCCAGCAGTGGCGAGAGCGACATTCAGTACTTC
>TRBJ1-1|TRBV2|TRBD1|-
CATRDRGFLNTEAFF
TGTGCCACTCGGGACAGGGGGTTTTTGAACACTGAAGCTTTCTTT